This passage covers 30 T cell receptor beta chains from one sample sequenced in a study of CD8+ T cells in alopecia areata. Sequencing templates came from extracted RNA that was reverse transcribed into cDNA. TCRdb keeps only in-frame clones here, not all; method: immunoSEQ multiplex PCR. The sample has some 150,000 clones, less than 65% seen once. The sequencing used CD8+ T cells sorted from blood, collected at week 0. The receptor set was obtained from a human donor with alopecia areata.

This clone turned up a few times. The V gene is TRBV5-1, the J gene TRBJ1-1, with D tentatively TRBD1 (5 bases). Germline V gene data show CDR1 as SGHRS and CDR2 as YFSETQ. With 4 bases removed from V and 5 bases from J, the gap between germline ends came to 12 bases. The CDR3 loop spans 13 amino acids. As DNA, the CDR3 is TGCGCCAGCAGCCCGGGACGGGAAACTGAAGCTTTCTTT. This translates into CASSPGRETEAFF.

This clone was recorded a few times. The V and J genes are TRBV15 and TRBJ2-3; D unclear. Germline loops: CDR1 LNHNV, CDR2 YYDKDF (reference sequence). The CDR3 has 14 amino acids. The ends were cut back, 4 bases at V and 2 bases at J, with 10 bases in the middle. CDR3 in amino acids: CATSTRRFTDTQYF. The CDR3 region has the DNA TGTGCCACCAGCACACGAAGGTTCACAGATACGCAGTATTTT. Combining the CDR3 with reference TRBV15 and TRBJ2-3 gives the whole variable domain DAMVIQNPRYQVTQFGKPVTLSCSQTLNHNVMYWYQQKSSQAPKLLFHYYDKDFNNEADTPDNFQSRRPNTSFCFLDIRSPGLGDTAMYLCATSTRRFTDTQYFGPGTRLTVL.

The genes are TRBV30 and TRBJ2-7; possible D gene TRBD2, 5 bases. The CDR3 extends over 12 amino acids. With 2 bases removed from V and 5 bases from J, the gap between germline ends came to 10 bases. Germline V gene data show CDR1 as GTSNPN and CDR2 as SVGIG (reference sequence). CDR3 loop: CAWSRGLHEQYF. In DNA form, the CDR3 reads TGTGCCTGGAGTAGAGGGCTCCACGAGCAGTACTTC.

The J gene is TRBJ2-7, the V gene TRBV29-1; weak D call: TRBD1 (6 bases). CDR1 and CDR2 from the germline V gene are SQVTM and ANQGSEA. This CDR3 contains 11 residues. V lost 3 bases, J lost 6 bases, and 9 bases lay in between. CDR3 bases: TGCAGCGTTGATCAGGGGACCGAGCAGTACTTC. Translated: CSVDQGTEQYF.

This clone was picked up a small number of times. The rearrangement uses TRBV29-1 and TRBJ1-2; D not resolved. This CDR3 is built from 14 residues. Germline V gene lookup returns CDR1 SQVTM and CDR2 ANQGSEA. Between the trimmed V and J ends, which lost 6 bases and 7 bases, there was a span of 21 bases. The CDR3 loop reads CSVEQSGDNLGYTF. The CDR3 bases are TGCAGCGTCGAGCAGAGCGGTGACAACCTTGGCTACACCTTC.

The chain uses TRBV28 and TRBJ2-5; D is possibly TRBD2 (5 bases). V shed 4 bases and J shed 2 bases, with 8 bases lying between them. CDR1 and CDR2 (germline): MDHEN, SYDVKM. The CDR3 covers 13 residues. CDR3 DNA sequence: TGTGCCAGCAGTTCACTAGTTCAAGAGACCCAGTACTTC. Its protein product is CASSSLVQETQYF.

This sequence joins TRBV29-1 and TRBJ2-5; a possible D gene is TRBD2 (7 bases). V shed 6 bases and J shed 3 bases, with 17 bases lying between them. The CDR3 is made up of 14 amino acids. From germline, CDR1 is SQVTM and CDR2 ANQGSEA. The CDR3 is CSVGGHGAEETQYF. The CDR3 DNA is TGCAGCGTCGGGGGGCATGGGGCGGAAGAGACCCAGTACTTC.

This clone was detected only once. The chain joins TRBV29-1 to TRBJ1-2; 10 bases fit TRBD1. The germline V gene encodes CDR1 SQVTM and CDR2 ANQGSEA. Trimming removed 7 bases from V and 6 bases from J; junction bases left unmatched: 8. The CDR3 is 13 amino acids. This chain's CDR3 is CSGLGTGVNGYTF. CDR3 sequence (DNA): TGCAGCGGCCTAGGGACAGGGGTAAATGGCTACACCTTC.

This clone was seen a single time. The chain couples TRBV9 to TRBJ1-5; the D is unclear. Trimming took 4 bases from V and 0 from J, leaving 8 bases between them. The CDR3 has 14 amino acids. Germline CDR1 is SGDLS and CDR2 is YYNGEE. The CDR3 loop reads CASSPTYSNQPQHF. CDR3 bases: TGTGCCAGCAGCCCCACGTATAGCAATCAGCCCCAGCATTTT.

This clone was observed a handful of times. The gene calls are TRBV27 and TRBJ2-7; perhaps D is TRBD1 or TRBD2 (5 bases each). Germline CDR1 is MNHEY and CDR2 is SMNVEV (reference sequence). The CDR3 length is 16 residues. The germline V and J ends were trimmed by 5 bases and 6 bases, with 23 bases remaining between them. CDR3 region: CASSGSGNRLRVEQYF. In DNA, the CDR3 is TGTGCCAGCAGTGGAAGCGGTAACAGGTTACGGGTCGAGCAGTACTTC.

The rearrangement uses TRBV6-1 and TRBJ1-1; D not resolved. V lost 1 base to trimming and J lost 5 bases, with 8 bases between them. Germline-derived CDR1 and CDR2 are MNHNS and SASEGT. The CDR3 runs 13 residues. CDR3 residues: CASSEGFRTEAFF. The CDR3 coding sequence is TGTGCCAGCAGTGAAGGTTTTCGAACTGAAGCTTTCTTT.

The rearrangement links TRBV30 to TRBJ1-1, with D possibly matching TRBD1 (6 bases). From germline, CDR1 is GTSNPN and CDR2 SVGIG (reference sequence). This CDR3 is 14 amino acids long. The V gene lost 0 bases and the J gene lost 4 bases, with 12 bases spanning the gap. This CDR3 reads CAWSVGGGGTEAFF. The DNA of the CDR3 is TGTGCCTGGAGTGTCGGGGGCGGCGGCACTGAAGCTTTCTTT.

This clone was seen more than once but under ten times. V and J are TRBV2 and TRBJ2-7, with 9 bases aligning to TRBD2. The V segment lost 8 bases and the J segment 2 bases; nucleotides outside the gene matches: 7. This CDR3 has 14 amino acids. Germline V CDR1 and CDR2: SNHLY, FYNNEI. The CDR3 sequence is CASEGTSQTYEQYF. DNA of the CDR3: TGTGCCAGCGAGGGGACTAGCCAAACCTACGAGCAGTACTTC.

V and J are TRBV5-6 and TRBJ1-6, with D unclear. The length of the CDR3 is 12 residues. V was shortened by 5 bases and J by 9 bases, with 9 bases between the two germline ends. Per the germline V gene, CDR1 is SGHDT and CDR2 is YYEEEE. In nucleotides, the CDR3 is TGTGCCAGCAGTCGTACGCTTTCACCCCTCCACTTT. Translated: CASSRTLSPLHF.

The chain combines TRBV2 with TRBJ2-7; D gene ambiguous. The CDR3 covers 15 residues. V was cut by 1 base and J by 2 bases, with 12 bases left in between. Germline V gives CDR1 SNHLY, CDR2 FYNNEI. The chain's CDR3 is CASSEEVGETYEQYF. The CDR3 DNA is TGTGCCAGCAGTGAAGAAGTGGGCGAGACCTACGAGCAGTACTTC.

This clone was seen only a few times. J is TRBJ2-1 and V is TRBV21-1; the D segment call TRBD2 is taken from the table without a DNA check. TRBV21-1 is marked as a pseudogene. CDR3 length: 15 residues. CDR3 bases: TGTGCCAGCAGCAAAGCCCCGAACGAGTCCAATGAGCAGTTCTTC. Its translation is CASSKAPNESNEQFF.

The CDR3 spells CATSISRDFSYNEQFF. CDR3 nucleotide sequence: TGTGCCACCAGCATATCCCGGGATTTTTCCTACAATGAGCAGTTCTTC. The rearrangement joins TRBV15 to TRBJ2-1; the D gene is possibly TRBD2 (5 bases). This CDR3 is built from 16 residues. The V and J ends lost 4 bases and 1 base respectively, with 14 bases between them. Germline V CDR1 and CDR2: LNHNV, YYDKDF (reference sequence).

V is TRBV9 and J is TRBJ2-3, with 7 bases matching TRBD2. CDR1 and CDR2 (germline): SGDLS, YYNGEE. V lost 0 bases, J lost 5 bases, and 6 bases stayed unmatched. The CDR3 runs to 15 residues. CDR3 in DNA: TGTGCCAGCAGCGTAGCCGGGAGGTTGATAGATACGCAGTATTTT. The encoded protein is CASSVAGRLIDTQYF.

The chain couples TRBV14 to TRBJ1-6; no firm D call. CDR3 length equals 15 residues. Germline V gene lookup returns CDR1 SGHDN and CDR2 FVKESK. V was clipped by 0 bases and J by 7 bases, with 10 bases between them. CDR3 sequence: CASSQEPGANSPLHF. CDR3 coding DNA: TGTGCCAGCAGCCAAGAACCGGGCGCCAATTCACCCCTCCACTTT.

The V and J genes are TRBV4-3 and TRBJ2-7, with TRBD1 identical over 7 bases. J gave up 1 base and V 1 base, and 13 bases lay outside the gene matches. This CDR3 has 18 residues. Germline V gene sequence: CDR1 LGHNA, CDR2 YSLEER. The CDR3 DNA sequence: TGCGCCAGCAGCCAAGCGGTAGAAACAGGGGATCGGTCCTACGAGCAGTACTTC. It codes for CASSQAVETGDRSYEQYF.

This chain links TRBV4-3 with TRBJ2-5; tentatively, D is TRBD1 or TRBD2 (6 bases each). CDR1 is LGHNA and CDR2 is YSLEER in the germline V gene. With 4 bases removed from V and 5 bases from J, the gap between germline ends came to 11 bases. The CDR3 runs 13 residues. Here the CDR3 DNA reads TGCGCCAGCAGCCTAAAGGGGGGCGAGACCCAGTACTTC. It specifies CASSLKGGETQYF.

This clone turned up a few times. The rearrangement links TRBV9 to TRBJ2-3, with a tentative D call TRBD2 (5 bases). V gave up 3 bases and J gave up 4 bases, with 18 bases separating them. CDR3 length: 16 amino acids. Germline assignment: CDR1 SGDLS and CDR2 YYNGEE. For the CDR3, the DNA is TGTGCCAGCAGCGCCTTTAGTGGCGGGCGATCAGATACGCAGTATTTT. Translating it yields CASSAFSGGRSDTQYF.

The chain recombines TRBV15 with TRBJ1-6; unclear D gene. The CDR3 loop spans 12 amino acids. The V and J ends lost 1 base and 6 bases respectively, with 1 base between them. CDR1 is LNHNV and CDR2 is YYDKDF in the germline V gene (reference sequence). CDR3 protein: CATSRVNSPLHF. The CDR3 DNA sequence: TGTGCCACCAGCAGAGTTAATTCACCCCTCCACTTT. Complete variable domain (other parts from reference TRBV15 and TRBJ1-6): DAMVIQNPRYQVTQFGKPVTLSCSQTLNHNVMYWYQQKSSQAPKLLFHYYDKDFNNEADTPDNFQSRRPNTSFCFLDIRSPGLGDTAMYLCATSRVNSPLHFGNGTRLTVT.

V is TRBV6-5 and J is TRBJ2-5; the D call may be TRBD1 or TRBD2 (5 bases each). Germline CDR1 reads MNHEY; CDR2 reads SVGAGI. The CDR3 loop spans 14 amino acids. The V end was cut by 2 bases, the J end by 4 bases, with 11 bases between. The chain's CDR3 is CASSYTGTIETQYF. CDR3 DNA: TGTGCCAGCAGTTACACCGGGACCATAGAGACCCAGTACTTC.

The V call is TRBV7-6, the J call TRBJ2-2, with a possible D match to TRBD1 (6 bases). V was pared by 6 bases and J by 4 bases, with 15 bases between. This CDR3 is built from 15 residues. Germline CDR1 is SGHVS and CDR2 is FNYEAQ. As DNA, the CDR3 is TGTGCCAGCAGATACAGGGTCGGCGGCACCGGGGAGCTGTTTTTT. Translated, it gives CASRYRVGGTGELFF.

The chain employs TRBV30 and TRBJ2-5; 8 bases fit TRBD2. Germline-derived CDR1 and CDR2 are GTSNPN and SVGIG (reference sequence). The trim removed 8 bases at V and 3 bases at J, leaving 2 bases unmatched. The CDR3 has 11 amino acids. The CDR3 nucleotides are TGTGCCCTCGGGGGGGAAGAGACCCAGTACTTC. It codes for CALGGEETQYF.

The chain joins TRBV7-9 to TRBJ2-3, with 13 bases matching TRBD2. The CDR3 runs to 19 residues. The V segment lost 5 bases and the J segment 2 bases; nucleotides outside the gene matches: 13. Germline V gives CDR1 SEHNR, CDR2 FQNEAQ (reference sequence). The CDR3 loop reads CASSPGRTSGGFHTDTQYF. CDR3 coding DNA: TGTGCCAGCAGCCCAGGACGGACTAGCGGGGGATTCCACACAGATACGCAGTATTTT.

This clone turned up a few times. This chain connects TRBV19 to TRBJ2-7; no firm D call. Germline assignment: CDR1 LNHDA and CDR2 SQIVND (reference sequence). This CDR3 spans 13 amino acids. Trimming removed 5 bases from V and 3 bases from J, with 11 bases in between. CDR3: CASSPIPGYEQYF. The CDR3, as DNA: TGTGCCAGTAGTCCCATCCCGGGCTACGAGCAGTACTTC.

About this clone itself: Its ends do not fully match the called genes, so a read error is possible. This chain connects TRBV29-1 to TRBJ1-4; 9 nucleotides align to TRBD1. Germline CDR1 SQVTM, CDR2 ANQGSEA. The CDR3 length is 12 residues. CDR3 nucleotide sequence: TGCAGCGTACAGGGGGCTAAGGAAAAACTGTTTTTT. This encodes CSVQGAKEKLFF.

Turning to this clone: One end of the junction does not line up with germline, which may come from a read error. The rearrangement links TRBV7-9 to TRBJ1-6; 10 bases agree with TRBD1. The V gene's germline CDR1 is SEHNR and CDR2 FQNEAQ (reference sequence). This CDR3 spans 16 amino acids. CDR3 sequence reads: CASSQEAGTGASPLHF. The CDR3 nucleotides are TGCGCCAGCAGCCAAGAGGCCGGGACAGGGGCCTCACCCCTCCACTTT.